The 32 T cell receptor beta chains reported below all come from one sample, sequenced in a study of CD8+ T cells in alopecia areata. Following extraction, RNA underwent reverse transcription to cDNA, which served as the sequencing template. Generated by immunoSEQ multiplex PCR, the TCRdb table keeps only in-frame clones and is missing some. The repertoire consists of 98,000 or so clones, with roughly 64% occurring once and the leading ten covering less than 25%. The specimen was CD8+ T cells sorted from blood. These receptors were collected from a human donor in good health.

The chain combines TRBV7-9 with TRBJ2-5; 7 bases match TRBD1. The CDR3 contains 16 residues. Germline lookup yields CDR1 SEHNR and CDR2 FQNEAQ (reference sequence). V was pared by 4 bases and J by 9 bases, with 17 bases of the junction left unmatched. The CDR3: CASSSTGVTGFEAQYF. The CDR3 region has the DNA TGTGCCAGCAGCTCTACAGGGGTTACGGGTTTCGAGGCCCAGTACTTC.

This clone has just a few counts. The CDR3 region has the DNA TGTGCCAGCAGTGGTGGCAGGCGCAATGAGCAGTTCTTC. Its translation: CASSGGRRNEQFF. The rearrangement uses TRBV2 and TRBJ2-1; D unresolved. CDR3 size: 13 residues. Germline CDR1 SNHLY, CDR2 FYNNEI. V lost 4 bases and J lost 6, with 10 bases in between.

This clone came up a few times. The V gene is TRBV7-2, the J gene TRBJ2-3; D is unresolved. The CDR3 runs 12 residues. Germline V gene lookup returns CDR1 SGHTA and CDR2 FQGNSA. V lost 5 bases, J lost 4 bases, and 7 bases lay in between. The CDR3 spells CASSDTPDTQYF. As DNA, the CDR3 is TGTGCCAGCAGCGATACTCCAGATACGCAGTATTTT.

The V call is TRBV7-9, the J call TRBJ2-1; 7 nucleotides align to TRBD1. Trimming removed 5 bases from V and 3 bases from J; junction bases left unmatched: 7. CDR3 length: 15 residues. Germline CDR1 and CDR2: SEHNR and FQNEAQ (reference sequence). CDR3 protein: CASSPRDRFYNEQFF. In DNA form, the CDR3 reads TGTGCCAGCAGCCCCCGGGACAGATTCTACAATGAGCAGTTCTTC.

V gene TRBV28 combines with J gene TRBJ2-5, with 7 bases identical to TRBD1. Per germline, CDR1 MDHEN and CDR2 SYDVKM. CDR3 length: 17 residues. Trimming took 4 bases from V and 1 from J; bases not matched to a gene: 12. CDR3 amino acids: CASSSAYLDRSQETQYF. The CDR3, as DNA: TGTGCCAGCAGTTCAGCCTACCTGGACAGGTCCCAAGAGACCCAGTACTTC.

A remark on this clone: One end of the junction does not line up with germline, which may come from a read error. CDR3 residues: CASSQGAPYNEQFF. The CDR3 nucleotides read TGCGCCAGCAGCCAAGGGGCCCCGTACAATGAGCAGTTCTTC. The chain combines TRBV5-4 with TRBJ2-1; TRBD1 is a possible D gene (5 bases). Per germline, CDR1 SGHNT and CDR2 YYREEE (reference sequence). CDR3 length: 14 residues.

With regard to this clone: This specimen includes other DNA sequences encoding the same CDR3. The chain links TRBV7-8 to TRBJ2-1; unclear D gene. CDR3 length equals 11 residues. CDR1 is SGHVS and CDR2 is FQNEAQ in the germline V gene. Trimming left V 2 bases short and J 10 bases short, with 6 bases between. The CDR3 reads CASSLTVEQFF. The CDR3 bases are TGTGCCAGCAGCTTAACCGTCGAGCAGTTCTTC.

V and J are TRBV27 and TRBJ2-4; 7 positions agree with TRBD1. CDR1 is MNHEY, CDR2 SMNVEV, per germline (reference sequence). Unmatched junction bases numbered 5, after V lost 2 bases and J lost 4 bases. There are 15 residues in the CDR3. Here the CDR3 reads CASSLGTVGKNIQYF. The CDR3 bases are TGTGCCAGCAGTTTAGGGACAGTGGGGAAAAACATTCAGTACTTC.

Here the CDR3 reads CASSLTGYEQYF. CDR3 nucleotides: TGTGCCAGCAGCCTAACGGGGTACGAGCAGTACTTC. The rearrangement uses TRBV6-5 and TRBJ2-7; a possible D gene is TRBD2 (5 bases). The CDR3 is made up of 12 amino acids. CDR1 MNHEY and CDR2 SVGAGI come from the germline V gene. Trimming shortened V by 6 bases and J by 4 bases, and 10 bases separated the two germline ends.

This chain connects TRBV29-1 to TRBJ2-2; TRBD1 might be the D (5 bases). The germline V gene encodes CDR1 SQVTM and CDR2 ANQGSEA. V was cut by 4 bases and J by 5 bases, with 8 bases left in between. The CDR3 extends over 12 amino acids. Here the CDR3 reads CSVVGETGELFF. CDR3 DNA sequence: TGCAGCGTTGTAGGGGAAACCGGGGAGCTGTTTTTT.

The gene calls are TRBV18 and TRBJ1-1; tentatively, D is TRBD1 (6 bases). CDR3 size: 15 residues. Trimming took off 5 bases at V and 7 bases at J, with 20 bases between the two ends. Germline values: CDR1 KGHSH, CDR2 LQKENI. The CDR3 DNA follows: TGTGCCAGCTCATCAATGACCGGGACAACGGATGAAGCTTTCTTT. It is translated as CASSSMTGTTDEAFF. Full variable domain (outside the CDR3, taken from reference TRBV18 and TRBJ1-1): NAGVMQNPRHLVRRRGQEARLRCSPMKGHSHVYWYRQLPEEGLKFMVYLQKENIIDESGMPKERFSAEFPKEGPSILRIQQVVRGDSAAYFCASSSMTGTTDEAFFGQGTRLTVV.

The chain employs TRBV2 and TRBJ2-5; D is possibly TRBD2 (6 bases). Trimming shortened V by 6 bases and J by 2 bases, and 16 bases separated the two germline ends. Germline lookup yields CDR1 SNHLY and CDR2 FYNNEI. This CDR3 is 15 amino acids long. CDR3: CASRSSVRDQETQYF. As DNA, the CDR3 is TGTGCCAGCAGATCTAGCGTGAGGGATCAAGAGACCCAGTACTTC.

The chain carries TRBV6-5 and TRBJ1-6; D is uncertain. The germline CDR1 and CDR2 sequences are MNHEY and SVGAGI. This CDR3 region has 15 residues. V was pared by 6 bases and J by 7 bases, with 16 bases between. The DNA for the CDR3 is TGTGCCAGCAGCTTCGGGCAGGAAGCCAATTCACCCCTCCACTTT. Translating it yields CASSFGQEANSPLHF.

The chain couples TRBV14 to TRBJ2-1; TRBD2 matches at 10 bases. Looked up from germline, CDR1 is SGHDN and CDR2 is FVKESK. The V gene end was trimmed by 1 base and the J gene end by 4 bases; junction bases not matched to a gene: 4. The CDR3 is 16 amino acids. The CDR3 region has the DNA TGTGCCAGCAGCCAAGGTGGACTAGCGGTGTACAATGAGCAGTTCTTC. Translating gives CASSQGGLAVYNEQFF.

V is TRBV4-3 and J is TRBJ2-1; D tentatively fits TRBD1 or TRBD2 (5 bases each). Germline V gene lookup returns CDR1 LGHNA and CDR2 YSLEER. This CDR3 is built from 16 residues. V lost 3 bases and J lost 8, with 20 bases in between. CDR3 in DNA: TGCGCCAGCAGCCAGAGGGAGAGGGGCCATGGGGATGAGCAGTTCTTC. Translation gives CASSQRERGHGDEQFF.

This clone was counted once. This chain joins TRBV29-1 and TRBJ2-7, with D possibly being TRBD1 (6 bases). V shed 1 base and J shed 2 bases, with 12 bases lying between them. From germline, CDR1 is SQVTM and CDR2 ANQGSEA. The CDR3 spans 14 residues. The CDR3 bases are TGCAGCGTTGAAGTAAGGGACAAAACCTACGAGCAGTACTTC. The encoded protein is CSVEVRDKTYEQYF.

V gene TRBV7-9 combines with J gene TRBJ1-2; D is unresolved. This CDR3 spans 12 amino acids. Trimming pared 0 bases from V and 7 bases from J, leaving 6 bases between. From germline, CDR1 is SEHNR and CDR2 FQNEAQ (reference sequence). CDR3 residues: CASSLAGRGYTF. The CDR3 coding sequence is TGTGCCAGCAGCTTAGCCGGTCGTGGCTACACCTTC.

The CDR3 protein is CASSSSTGGSYEQYF. In DNA form, the CDR3 reads TGTGCCAGCAGCTCCTCGACAGGGGGCTCCTACGAGCAGTACTTC. The chain has TRBV5-4 and TRBJ2-7; TRBD1 aligns across 9 bases. Germline trimming cut 3 bases from V and 0 bases from J; bases unmatched to any gene: 4. Germline CDR1 reads SGHNT; CDR2 reads YYREEE (reference sequence). CDR3 length: 15 amino acids.

This clone was seen once. The chain has TRBV13 and TRBJ2-5, with D perhaps assigned TRBD1 or TRBD2 (5 bases each). There are 15 residues in the CDR3. The germline gives CDR1 PRHDT, CDR2 FYEKMQ (reference sequence). Trimming removed 5 bases from V and 1 base from J, with 14 bases in between. CDR3 amino acids: CASSPPGAVQETQYF. The CDR3 coding sequence is TGTGCCAGCAGCCCCCCCGGGGCAGTCCAAGAGACCCAGTACTTC.

The chain is built from TRBV2 and TRBJ1-5, with D perhaps TRBD1 (5 bases). The germline V and J ends were trimmed by 8 bases and 0 bases, with 11 bases remaining between them. CDR3 length equals 14 residues. Germline CDR1 is SNHLY and CDR2 is FYNNEI. The CDR3 here is CASLGTDSNQPQHF. Here the CDR3 DNA reads TGTGCCAGCCTCGGGACGGATAGCAATCAGCCCCAGCATTTT.

The chain has TRBV14 and TRBJ2-1; 8 bases match TRBD2. With 0 bases clipped from V and 3 bases from J, the junction kept 4 bases outside the gene matches. This CDR3 comprises 16 residues. Germline assignment: CDR1 SGHDN and CDR2 FVKESK. The CDR3 is CASSQETSGGYNEQFF. In nucleotides, the CDR3 is TGTGCCAGCAGCCAAGAAACCAGCGGGGGCTACAATGAGCAGTTCTTC. The complete variable domain, with remaining parts taken from reference TRBV14 and TRBJ2-1, reads EAGVTQFPSHSVIEKGQTVTLRCDPISGHDNLYWYRRVMGKEIKFLLHFVKESKQDESGMPNNRFLAERTGGTYSTLKVQPAELEDSGVYFCASSQETSGGYNEQFFGPGTRLTVL.

The rearrangement links TRBV7-9 to TRBJ1-2; D is undetermined. Germline V gives CDR1 SEHNR, CDR2 FQNEAQ (reference sequence). The CDR3 consists of 13 residues. Between the trimmed V and J ends, which lost 3 bases and 4 bases, there was a span of 9 bases. In DNA, the CDR3 is TGTGCCAGCAGCTTTGGAGGGAGCTATGGCTACACCTTC. Translating it yields CASSFGGSYGYTF.

The chain employs TRBV5-6 and TRBJ2-2; D is unresolved. The CDR3 has 13 residues. Trimming took 0 bases from V and 5 from J, leaving 5 bases between them. CDR1 and CDR2 from the germline V gene are SGHDT and YYEEEE. The DNA of the CDR3 is TGTGCCAGCAGCTTGGCAGTGACCGGGGAGCTGTTTTTT. Translation gives CASSLAVTGELFF. The full variable domain, in which reference TRBV5-6 and TRBJ2-2 provide the parts outside the CDR3, is DAGVTQSPTHLIKTRGQQVTLRCSPKSGHDTVSWYQQALGQGPQFIFQYYEEEERQRGNFPDRFSGHQFPNYSSELNVNALLLGDSALYLCASSLAVTGELFFGEGSRLTVL.

The chain joins TRBV28 to TRBJ2-3; 8 bases match TRBD1. The CDR3 extends over 15 amino acids. V was pared by 4 bases and J by 9 bases, with 12 bases of the junction left unmatched. Germline values: CDR1 MDHEN, CDR2 SYDVKM. The CDR3 DNA sequence: TGTGCCAGCAGTTCTATCGGGACAGGATTTGTCACGCAGTATTTT. Protein: CASSSIGTGFVTQYF.

The V and J genes are TRBV7-9 and TRBJ2-7, with D possibly matching TRBD2 (7 bases). Germline-derived CDR1 and CDR2 are SEHNR and FQNEAQ (reference sequence). This CDR3 spans 16 amino acids. V lost 5 bases, J lost 4 bases, and 21 bases lay in between. The CDR3 DNA reads as TGTGCCAGCAGCCCATCGCAGGGGAGGGGTATATACGAGCAGTACTTC. It encodes CASSPSQGRGIYEQYF.

The genes are TRBV13 and TRBJ2-7; no clear D gene. Deletions cut 1 base from V and 0 bases from J, with 13 bases between. CDR1 is PRHDT, CDR2 FYEKMQ, per germline (reference sequence). The CDR3 extends over 16 amino acids. The CDR3 here is CASSLEGHHLSYEQYF. In DNA form, the CDR3 reads TGTGCCAGCAGCTTAGAAGGGCACCACCTCTCCTACGAGCAGTACTTC.

The J gene is TRBJ1-1, the V gene TRBV2; D is undetermined. The CDR3 is made up of 12 amino acids. Germline lookup yields CDR1 SNHLY and CDR2 FYNNEI. Trimming removed 8 bases at V and 0 bases at J, with 7 bases between. The CDR3 reads CASGFLNTEAFF. Written as DNA, the CDR3 is TGTGCCAGCGGTTTCTTGAACACTGAAGCTTTCTTT.

The gene calls are TRBV30 and TRBJ1-3; D is unresolved. This CDR3 comprises 10 residues. Germline values: CDR1 GTSNPN, CDR2 SVGIG (reference sequence). Between the trimmed V and J ends, which lost 5 bases and 1 base, there was a span of 0 bases. CDR3 in amino acids: CAWSGNTIYF. The CDR3 DNA follows: TGTGCCTGGTCTGGAAACACCATATATTTT.

The CDR3 protein is CASSFLTVLEFNEKLFF. CDR3 DNA: TGTGCCAGCAGCTTCCTGACAGTGCTTGAGTTTAATGAAAAACTGTTTTTT. The rearrangement joins TRBV7-9 to TRBJ1-4, with a weak D call TRBD1 (5 bases). CDR1 and CDR2 from the germline V gene are SEHNR and FQNEAQ (reference sequence). The length of the CDR3 is 17 residues. V was clipped by 3 bases and J by 4 bases, with 18 bases between them. Full variable domain (outside the CDR3, taken from reference TRBV7-9 and TRBJ1-4): DTGVSQNPRHKITKRGQNVTFRCDPISEHNRLYWYRQTLGQGPEFLTYFQNEAQLEKSRLLSDRFSAERPKGSFSTLEIQRTEQGDSAMYLCASSFLTVLEFNEKLFFGSGTQLSVL.

CDR3 DNA: TGTGCCAGCAGCTTTGGGCAGTTACTTGAATCCACAGATACGCAGTATTTT. Amino acid sequence: CASSFGQLLESTDTQYF. This rearrangement joins TRBV5-4 to TRBJ2-3; no clear D. CDR3 length equals 17 residues. V shed 2 bases and J shed 2 bases, with 18 bases lying between them. Germline-derived CDR1 and CDR2 are SGHNT and YYREEE (reference sequence).

This clone was picked up a small number of times. This chain uses TRBV11-2 with TRBJ1-5; 8 bases map to TRBD1. V was pared by 5 bases and J by 1 base, with 13 bases of the junction left unmatched. Germline-derived CDR1 and CDR2 are SGHAT and FQNNGV. The CDR3 has 18 residues. DNA of the CDR3: TGTGCCAGCAGCCAAAACCCGACAGGGGTCGGGAGCAATCAGCCCCAGCATTTT. Translated: CASSQNPTGVGSNQPQHF.

Here the CDR3 DNA reads TGCGCCAGCAGCCCTCGACTAGCGGGGGGAAACACCGGGGAGCTGTTTTTT. It codes for CASSPRLAGGNTGELFF. The chain combines TRBV4-1 with TRBJ2-2; TRBD2 aligns across 13 bases. The CDR3 runs 17 residues. From germline, CDR1 is MGHRA and CDR2 YSYEKL. After removal of 4 bases from V and 2 bases from J, the junction contained 4 bases not matched to a gene.